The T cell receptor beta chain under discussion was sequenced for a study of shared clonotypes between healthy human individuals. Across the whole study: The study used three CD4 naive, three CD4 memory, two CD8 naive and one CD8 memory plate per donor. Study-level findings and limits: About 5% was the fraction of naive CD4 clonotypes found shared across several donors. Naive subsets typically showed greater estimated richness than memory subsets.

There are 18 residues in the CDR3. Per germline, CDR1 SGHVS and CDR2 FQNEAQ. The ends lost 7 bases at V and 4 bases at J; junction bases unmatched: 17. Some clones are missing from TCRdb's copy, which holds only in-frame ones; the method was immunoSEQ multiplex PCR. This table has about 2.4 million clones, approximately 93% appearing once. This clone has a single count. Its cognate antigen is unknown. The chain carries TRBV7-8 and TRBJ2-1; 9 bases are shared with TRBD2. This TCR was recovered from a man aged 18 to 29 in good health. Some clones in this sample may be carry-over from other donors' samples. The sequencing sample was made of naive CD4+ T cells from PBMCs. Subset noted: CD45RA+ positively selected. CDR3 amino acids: CASTLKGLVAGVYNEQFF. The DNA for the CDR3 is TGTGCCAGCACCCTTAAAGGGCTTGTAGCGGGAGTTTACAATGAGCAGTTCTTC.